This T cell receptor beta chain was retrieved from a study of T cell repertoires and HLA-DP antigens. Study details: One alloantigen had around nine groove amino acid differences from self, the other one. Pre-culture CD4+ samples used 1,200 ng DNA versus 200 to 250 ng for CD137+CD4+ sorts. Findings and caveats of the study: Against both alloantigens, CD137+ clonality was similar, around 0.41.

The CDR3 extends over 12 amino acids. V trimming: 4 bases; J trimming: 4 bases; junction bases outside the gene matches: 1. Germline V gives CDR1 SGHRS, CDR2 YFSETQ. Concerning this clone itself: The antigen remains unidentified.

Deep-resolution sequencing targeted roughly 200,000 T cell genomes in pre-culture CD4+ samples. Clones were read by immunoSEQ multiplex PCR, and TCRdb kept only the in-frame ones, dropping some. The sample yields some 120,000 clones, 92% seen once. The rearrangement joins TRBV5-1 to TRBJ2-5, with 7 bases that match TRBD1. The TCR originated in a woman aged 18-30 years in good health and CMV-seronegative. The sample consisted of CD4+ T cells from PBMCs. The CDR3, as DNA: TGCGCCAGCAGCAGGGGGCTAGAGACCCAGTACTTC. Its protein product is CASSRGLETQYF. Full variable domain (missing parts from reference TRBV5-1 and TRBJ2-5): KAGVTQTPRYLIKTRGQQVTLSCSPISGHRSVSWYQQTPGQGLQFLFEYFSETQRNKGNFPGRFSGRQFSNSRSEMNVSTLELGDSALYLCASSRGLETQYFGPGTRLLVL.